What follows are 20 T cell receptor beta chains derived from one specimen sequenced in a study of blood T cell repertoires in COVID-19. Assay: immunoSEQ multiplex PCR; the TCRdb copy retains only in-frame clones and omits some. The sample carries 130,000 to 150,000 clones, over 70% recorded once. The sample taken for sequencing was PBMCs or T cells enriched from blood (not recorded which). The receptors come from a man in his 60s who had recovered from COVID-19.

The rearrangement links TRBV18 to TRBJ1-5; D ambiguous. V lost 3 bases and J lost 0, with 12 bases in between. The CDR3 consists of 16 residues. Per germline, CDR1 KGHSH and CDR2 LQKENI. The CDR3 sequence is CASSPYSGLSNQPQHF. CDR3 DNA: TGTGCCAGCTCACCTTACAGCGGGCTTAGCAATCAGCCCCAGCATTTT.

This chain links TRBV5-1 with TRBJ2-2; D may be TRBD1 (5 bases). The CDR3 sequence is 16 residues long. Between the trimmed V and J ends, which lost 0 bases and 1 base, there was a span of 10 bases. Germline V gives CDR1 SGHRS, CDR2 YFSETQ. This CDR3 is CASSLGQTLNTGELFF. CDR3 sequence (DNA): TGCGCCAGCAGCTTGGGACAGACCTTGAACACCGGGGAGCTGTTTTTT.

The chain has TRBV27 and TRBJ2-7; possibly TRBD2 for D (5 bases). V was trimmed by 2 bases and J by 7 bases, leaving 15 bases between them. The CDR3 runs 14 residues. Germline loops: CDR1 MNHEY, CDR2 SMNVEV (reference sequence). This CDR3 is CASSLRPTTGEQYF. In DNA, the CDR3 is TGTGCCAGCAGTTTACGGCCAACTACGGGGGAGCAGTACTTC.

This sequence joins TRBV11-2 and TRBJ1-4; 7 bases are a match to TRBD1. Trimming cost V 4 bases and J 7 bases; bases outside gene matches: 12. The CDR3 runs to 16 residues. Germline assignment: CDR1 SGHAT and CDR2 FQNNGV. CDR3 region: CASSSPLQGIGEKLFF. The CDR3 coding sequence is TGTGCCAGCAGCTCCCCGTTACAGGGGATCGGTGAAAAACTGTTTTTT.

This clone was seen just once. The chain recombines TRBV28 with TRBJ1-6; the match to TRBD1 covers 8 bases. The trim removed 4 bases at V and 10 bases at J, leaving 9 bases unmatched. Germline loops: CDR1 MDHEN, CDR2 SYDVKM. This CDR3 spans 15 amino acids. The CDR3 nucleotides read TGTGCCAGCAGTTCCACAGGGACAGGAAGATCACCCCTCCACTTT. Amino acid sequence: CASSSTGTGRSPLHF.

This chain joins TRBV9 and TRBJ2-3, with 10 bases matching TRBD2. CDR3 length: 15 amino acids. Losses at the gene ends were 6 bases for V and 3 bases for J; bases not matched to a gene: 7. CDR1 and CDR2 (germline): SGDLS, YYNGEE. CDR3 sequence reads: CASNKLAGWTDTQYF. Here the CDR3 DNA reads TGTGCCAGCAACAAACTAGCGGGATGGACAGATACGCAGTATTTT. Looking up the rest from reference TRBV9 and TRBJ2-3 gives the full variable domain: DSGVTQTPKHLITATGQRVTLRCSPRSGDLSVYWYQQSLDQGLQFLIQYYNGEERAKGNILERFSAQQFPDLHSELNLSSLELGDSALYFCASNKLAGWTDTQYFGPGTRLTVL.

The chain employs TRBV2 and TRBJ1-2; D unresolved. CDR1 and CDR2 (germline): SNHLY, FYNNEI. The CDR3 spans 11 residues. V was cut by 4 bases and J by 5 bases, with 5 bases left in between. Here the CDR3 DNA reads TGTGCCAGCAGTGCCCTGTATGGCTACACCTTC. It is translated as CASSALYGYTF.

This rearrangement joins TRBV19 to TRBJ1-5; TRBD1 agrees at 7 bases. The J segment lost 0 bases and the V segment lost 4 bases, leaving 6 bases of the junction unmatched. The CDR3 has 16 amino acids. Germline V gives CDR1 LNHDA, CDR2 SQIVND (reference sequence). CDR3 in DNA: TGTGCCAGTAGTAAGGGACAGAGATATAGCAATCAGCCCCAGCATTTT. Translated: CASSKGQRYSNQPQHF.

The chain uses TRBV3-1 (or the pseudogene TRBV3-2) and TRBJ2-5; perhaps TRBD1 as D (5 bases). There are 13 residues in the CDR3. The ends were cut back, 2 bases at V and 5 bases at J, with 9 bases in the middle. CDR1 LGHDT and CDR2 YNNKEL come from the germline V gene (reference sequence). The CDR3 protein is CASSQSGSETQYF. The CDR3 DNA is TGTGCCAGCAGCCAATCAGGGTCCGAGACCCAGTACTTC.

This rearrangement joins TRBV28 to TRBJ1-1; D gene ambiguous. Trimming shortened V by 2 bases and J by 3 bases, and 10 bases separated the two germline ends. The CDR3 has 14 residues. Germline V gives CDR1 MDHEN, CDR2 SYDVKM. CDR3: CASSLAGRDTEAFF. The CDR3, as DNA: TGTGCCAGCAGTTTAGCCGGGAGGGACACTGAAGCTTTCTTT.

The rearrangement links TRBV5-4 to TRBJ1-4; TRBD1 aligns across 12 bases. The CDR3 runs 16 residues. Germline assignment: CDR1 SGHNT and CDR2 YYREEE (reference sequence). V trimming: 4 bases; J trimming: 3 bases; junction bases outside the gene matches: 4. The CDR3 coding sequence is TGTGCCAGCAGCACGGGACAGGGGGCGCCTAATGAAAAACTGTTTTTT. Translation gives CASSTGQGAPNEKLFF.

V and J are TRBV5-1 and TRBJ2-7, with 11 bases fitting TRBD2. V gave up 4 bases and J gave up 5 bases; unmatched junction bases: 5. The CDR3 is 14 amino acids. Germline lookup yields CDR1 SGHRS and CDR2 YFSETQ. CDR3 sequence (DNA): TGCGCCAGCAGCACTACTAGCGGGAGTAACGAGCAGTACTTC. Protein: CASSTTSGSNEQYF. Drawing the rest from reference TRBV5-1 and TRBJ2-7, the complete variable domain is KAGVTQTPRYLIKTRGQQVTLSCSPISGHRSVSWYQQTPGQGLQFLFEYFSETQRNKGNFPGRFSGRQFSNSRSEMNVSTLELGDSALYLCASSTTSGSNEQYFGPGTRLTVT.

The V gene is TRBV4-2, the J gene TRBJ2-7; 9 bases map to TRBD2. The V gene's germline CDR1 is LGHNA and CDR2 YNFKEQ. CDR3 size: 17 residues. V shed 4 bases and J 1 base; nucleotides not matched to a gene: 11. CDR3 sequence reads: CASSLGWQREVSYEQYF. CDR3 coding DNA: TGTGCCAGCAGCCTCGGTTGGCAGCGGGAGGTATCCTACGAGCAGTACTTC.

This clone was counted once. This CDR3 reads CASSLRQGRGGTEAFF. The CDR3 bases are TGCGCCAGCAGCCTGAGGCAGGGAAGGGGCGGCACTGAAGCTTTCTTT. The rearrangement links TRBV4-1 to TRBJ1-1; tentative D call: TRBD1 (5 bases). This CDR3 region has 16 residues. Germline CDR1 reads MGHRA; CDR2 reads YSYEKL. The V end was cut by 4 bases, the J end by 4 bases, with 19 bases between.

Only a few counts were recorded for this clone. The rearrangement joins TRBV6-2 or TRBV6-3 to TRBJ2-7; TRBD1 aligns across 7 bases. Germline V gene data show CDR1 as MNHEY and CDR2 as SVGEGT. The J segment lost 4 bases and the V segment lost 5 bases, leaving 8 bases of the junction unmatched. The CDR3 loop spans 14 amino acids. The CDR3 protein is CASSSTGVAYEQYF. The CDR3, as DNA: TGTGCCAGCAGTAGTACAGGGGTAGCATACGAGCAGTACTTC.

This chain joins TRBV5-6 and TRBJ2-2, with 7 nucleotides matching TRBD1. Germline lookup yields CDR1 SGHDT and CDR2 YYEEEE. Trimming removed 4 bases from V and 5 bases from J; junction bases left unmatched: 5. The CDR3 runs to 14 residues. The CDR3 DNA sequence: TGTGCCAGCAGCGACAGGGAAGGGACCGGGGAGCTGTTTTTT. It codes for CASSDREGTGELFF.

The rearrangement joins TRBV5-1 to TRBJ2-5; D unclear. The germline V gene encodes CDR1 SGHRS and CDR2 YFSETQ. The germline V and J ends were trimmed by 1 base and 3 bases, with 10 bases remaining between them. CDR3 length equals 14 residues. CDR3: CASSLPSKKETQYF. The CDR3 nucleotides are TGCGCCAGCAGCTTGCCCTCTAAGAAAGAGACCCAGTACTTC.

CDR3 in DNA: TGTGCCAGCAGCCTCAGGGCCGGGGAGCTGTTTTTT. Translating gives CASSLRAGELFF. The V and J genes are TRBV7-8 and TRBJ2-2; D is possibly TRBD1 (5 bases). The CDR3 sequence is 12 residues long. V gave up 5 bases and J gave up 6 bases, with 7 bases separating them. Germline V gives CDR1 SGHVS, CDR2 FQNEAQ.

The rearrangement links TRBV30 to TRBJ2-7; maybe TRBD1 (6 bases). The CDR3 length is 14 residues. V was pared by 6 bases and J by 0 bases, with 15 bases between. The V gene's germline CDR1 is GTSNPN and CDR2 SVGIG (reference sequence). CDR3 bases: TGTGCCTGTTGCGGTGGGACAAACTCCTACGAGCAGTACTTC. Its protein product is CACCGGTNSYEQYF.

The V and J genes are TRBV3-1 (or the pseudogene TRBV3-2) and TRBJ1-2, with TRBD1 as a possible D gene (5 bases). The CDR3 sequence is 14 residues long. Trimming took off 4 bases at V and 2 bases at J, with 11 bases between the two ends. CDR1 is LGHDT, CDR2 YNNKEL, per germline (reference sequence). CDR3 bases: TGTGCCAGCAGCCTATGGCAGGGCAACTATGGCTACACCTTC. It translates to CASSLWQGNYGYTF.